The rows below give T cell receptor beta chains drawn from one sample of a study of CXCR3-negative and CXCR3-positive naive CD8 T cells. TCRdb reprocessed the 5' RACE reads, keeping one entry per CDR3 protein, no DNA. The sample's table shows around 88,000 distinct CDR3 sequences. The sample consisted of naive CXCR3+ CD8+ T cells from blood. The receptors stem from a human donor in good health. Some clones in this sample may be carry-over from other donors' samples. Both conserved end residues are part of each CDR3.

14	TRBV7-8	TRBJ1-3	CASSLVGAGNTIYF
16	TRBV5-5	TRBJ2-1	CASSVPRASSYNERFF
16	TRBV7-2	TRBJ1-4	CASSLARGGTNEKLFF
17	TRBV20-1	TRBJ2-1	CSASWPGSVRFGNEQFF
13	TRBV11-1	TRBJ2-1	CASSLVGQNEQFF
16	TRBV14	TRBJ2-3	CASSQTWTSSTDTQYF
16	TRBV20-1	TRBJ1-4	CSAPGAVAATNEKLFF
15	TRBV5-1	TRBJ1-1	CASSLSQGLNTEAFF
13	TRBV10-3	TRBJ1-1	CAISPPGDTEAFF
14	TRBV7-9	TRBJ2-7	CASSSPRQGYEQYF
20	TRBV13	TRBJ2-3	CASSSPGLAGGDERPDTQYF
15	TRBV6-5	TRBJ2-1	CASSYRRGAGDEQFF
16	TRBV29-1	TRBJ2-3	CSVDGLAGESTDTQYF
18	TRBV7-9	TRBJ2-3	CASSEMSTSGGSTDTQYF
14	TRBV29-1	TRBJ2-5	CSVEDRAGGETQYF
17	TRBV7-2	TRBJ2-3	CASSPTVGGPGTDTQYF
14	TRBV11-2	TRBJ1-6	CASSLNPSNLPLHF
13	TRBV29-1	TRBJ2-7	CSVRTGLSYEQYF
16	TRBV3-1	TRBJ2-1	CASSQAPGTGDNEQFF
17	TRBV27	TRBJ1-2	CASSIRQLPWSNYGYTF
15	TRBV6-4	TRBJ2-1	CASSDSNGHLNEQFF
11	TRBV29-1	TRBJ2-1	CSVGGDYSRFF
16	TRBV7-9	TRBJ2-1	CASSQTPGQGDNEQFF
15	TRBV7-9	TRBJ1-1	CASSLGGQGVVEAFF
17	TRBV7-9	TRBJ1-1	CASSSKGGQGANTEAFF
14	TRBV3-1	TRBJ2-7	CASSQGGISYEQYF
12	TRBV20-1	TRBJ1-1	CSARGPSTEAFF
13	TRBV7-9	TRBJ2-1	CASSRDIYNEQFF
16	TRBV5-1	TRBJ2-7	CASSLGLAGGVYEQYF
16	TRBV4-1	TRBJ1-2	CASSQVPGRVNYGYTF
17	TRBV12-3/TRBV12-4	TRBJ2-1	CASSSKGDRGSYNEQFF
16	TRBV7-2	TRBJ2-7	CASSYIAGGMGYEQYF
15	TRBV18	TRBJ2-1	CASSPPSPSYNEQFF
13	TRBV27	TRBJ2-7	CASSPEETYEQYF
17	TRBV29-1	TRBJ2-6	CSVEARADSSGANVLTF
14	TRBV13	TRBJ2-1	CASSLLAGGDEQFF
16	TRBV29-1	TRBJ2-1	CSLQDPSRITYNEQFF
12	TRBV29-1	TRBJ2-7	CSVEGEYYEQYF
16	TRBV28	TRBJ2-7	CASSLRTGGEIYEQYF
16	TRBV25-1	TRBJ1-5	CASSEYPGGDRQPQHF
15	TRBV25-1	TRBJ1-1	CASSGETADGTEAFF
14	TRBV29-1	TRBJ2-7	CSVAGARTSYEQYF
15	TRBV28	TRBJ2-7	CASSLRATGSHEQYF
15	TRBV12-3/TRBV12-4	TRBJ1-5	CASSGQGGSNQPQHF
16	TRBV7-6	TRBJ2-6	CASSLGQSSGANVLTF
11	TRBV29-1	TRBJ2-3	CSVEIPDTQYF
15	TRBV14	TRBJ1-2	CASSQVRGVNYGYTF
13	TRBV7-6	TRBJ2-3	CASSPGAPDTQYF
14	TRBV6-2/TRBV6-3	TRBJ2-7	CASSQHRAPYEQYF
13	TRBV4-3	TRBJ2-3	CASSPGGSDTQYF
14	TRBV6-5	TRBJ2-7	CASSIGQGLYEQYF